The rows below give T cell receptor beta chains drawn from one sample of a study of T cells in Graves' hyperthyroidism and ophthalmopathy. TCRdb re-called the multiplex PCR reads through MiXCR, storing one row per CDR3 protein. Here the sample spans about 700,000 distinct CDR3 sequences, 45% being singletons. The source material was peripheral blood or thyroid tissue (not recorded which). All receptors come from an adult man with Graves' disease, either hyperthyroidism or ophthalmopathy (not recorded which). The CDR3 runs from the conserved cysteine through the conserved F or W. D genes are given only for firm matches. The size of a clone is reported for some rows only, either as once, few or many, or as a class for expanded clones.

cdr3_aa,cdr3_nt,d_call,j_call,v_call,clone_size
CATSRPGTDYQPQHF,TGTGCCACCAGCAGACCGGGGACAGACTATCAGCCCCAGCATTTT,TRBD1,TRBJ1-5,TRBV15,.
CASSQGVGETQYF,TGTGCCAGCAGCCAAGGGGTTGGGGAGACCCAGTACTTC,.,TRBJ2-5,TRBV7-2,many
CSVQQGEYF,TGCAGCGTCCAACAGGGGGAGTACTTC,TRBD1,TRBJ2-5,TRBV29-1,.
CASSPPGPLNTEAFF,TGTGCCAGCAGCCCACCGGGACCCCTGAACACTGAAGCTTTCTTT,.,TRBJ1-1,TRBV12-3/TRBV12-4,.
CASSLTPDRAGYTF,TGTGCCAGCAGCTTAACCCCGGACAGGGCTGGCTACACCTTC,TRBD1,TRBJ1-2,TRBV11-2,.
CARPTTGGGEAFF,TGTGCTAGACCCACGACAGGGGGTGGTGAAGCTTTCTTT,TRBD1,TRBJ1-1,TRBV25-1,.
CATSRDKGFPGTQLSYEKLFF,TGTGCCACCAGCAGAGATAAGGGATTTCCAGGAACCCAACTCAGTTATGAAAAACTGTTTTTT,.,TRBJ1-4,TRBV15,.
CASSHGGVASAEKLFF,TGCGCCAGCAGCCATGGGGGGGTAGCGTCCGCTGAAAAACTGTTTTTT,.,TRBJ1-4,TRBV4-1,.
CSVEDPAGSYNSPLHF,TGCAGCGTTGAAGATCCGGCGGGTTCCTATAATTCACCCCTCCACTTT,.,TRBJ1-6,TRBV29-1,many
CATSRDYDYGYTF,TGTGCCACCAGCAGAGATTACGATTATGGCTACACCTTC,.,TRBJ1-2,TRBV15,many
CASTRDVSSYNSPLHF,TGTGCCAGCACCCGGGACGTGAGCTCCTATAATTCACCCCTCCACTTT,.,TRBJ1-6,TRBV25-1,.
CASSVRAGAINNEQFF,TGTGCCAGCAGTGTCCGGGCGGGGGCGATCAACAATGAGCAGTTCTTC,.,TRBJ2-1,TRBV2,.
CASSQARGFETQYF,TGTGCCAGCAGCCAAGCCAGGGGATTCGAGACCCAGTACTTC,.,TRBJ2-5,TRBV14,.
CASKIMGEGNQPQHF,TGTGCCAGCAAGATAATGGGGGAGGGCAATCAGCCCCAGCATTTT,.,TRBJ1-5,TRBV7-8,.
CASEEGDKVFF,TGTGCCAGCGAAGAGGGGGACAAGGTGTTTTTT,.,TRBJ1-4,TRBV2,many
CASSLGGPAGDEQYF,TGTGCCAGCAGTCTCGGTGGACCAGCAGGAGACGAGCAGTACTTC,.,TRBJ2-7,TRBV7-2,.